These T cell receptor beta chains were read from a single sample in a study of cytomegalovirus exposure and HLA in healthy donors. The data were produced by immunoSEQ multiplex PCR, yet TCRdb's version contains in-frame clones alone and is incomplete. The data hold about 130,000 clones, with around 10% observed a single time. The sequencing input was PBMCs. Every receptor here comes from a man aged 45-65 years in good health and CMV-seronegative. Each CDR3 is given with its conserved first and last residue. Fields, in order: V gene, J gene, D gene, clone size, CDR3 DNA, CDR3 protein. A D gene is named only where the DNA matches it firmly. For some rows the clone size is stated as once, few or many, or as a class when expanded; others skip it.

V: TRBV6-1
J: TRBJ1-5
D: -
size: -
DNA: TGTGCCAGCAGGGAAGACAGGAGTAGCAATCAGCCCCAGCATTTT
CDR3: CASREDRSSNQPQHF

V: TRBV9
J: TRBJ2-1
D: TRBD2
size: -
DNA: TGTGCCAGCACCGATCTCAAGACTAGCGGGAGCTCCTACAATGAGCAGTTCTTC
CDR3: CASTDLKTSGSSYNEQFF

V: TRBV25-1
J: TRBJ2-7
D: TRBD2
size: few
DNA: TGTGCCAGCAGTAAAGCGACTAGCAGCGATACCCAGCAGTACTTC
CDR3: CASSKATSSDTQQYF

V: TRBV15
J: TRBJ2-3
D: TRBD1
size: -
DNA: TGTGCCACCAGCATCGACAGGGGGCATGTAGATACGCAGTATTTT
CDR3: CATSIDRGHVDTQYF

V: TRBV7-2
J: TRBJ2-7
D: -
size: -
DNA: TGTGCCAGCAGCTTAGAACCGGTACCCTCCTACGAGCAGTACTTC
CDR3: CASSLEPVPSYEQYF

V: TRBV7-8
J: TRBJ2-5
D: -
size: -
DNA: TGTGCCAGCATCAAATGGGGCGGAGGGGAGACCCAGTACTTC
CDR3: CASIKWGGGETQYF

V: TRBV5-1
J: TRBJ2-3
D: TRBD1
size: -
DNA: TGCGCCAGCAGCACGGGACAGGGGTTAACAGATACGCAGTATTTT
CDR3: CASSTGQGLTDTQYF

V: TRBV2
J: TRBJ1-4
D: -
size: -
DNA: TGTGCCAGCAGTGCGGGGTGGGGAACGGAAAAACTGTTTTTT
CDR3: CASSAGWGTEKLFF

V: TRBV5-1
J: TRBJ2-7
D: -
size: -
DNA: TGCGCCAGCAGCACCCTCTCGCGGGGGCACGAGCAGTACTTC
CDR3: CASSTLSRGHEQYF

V: TRBV27
J: TRBJ1-2
D: TRBD1
size: few
DNA: TGTGCCAGCAGTTACTCCGGGACAGGGTGGTTGGGCTACACCTTC
CDR3: CASSYSGTGWLGYTF

V: TRBV7-9
J: TRBJ2-5
D: -
size: -
DNA: TGTGCCAGCAGCTTAGGGGGCAGTATAGAGACCCAGTACTTC
CDR3: CASSLGGSIETQYF

V: TRBV29-1
J: TRBJ2-6
D: -
size: -
DNA: TGCAGCGTTGGGCGGGGTGCTGGGGCCAACGTCCTGACTTTC
CDR3: CSVGRGAGANVLTF

V: TRBV21-1
J: TRBJ2-7
D: -
size: few
DNA: TGTGCCAGCAGCAAAGTAACAAGGGACACCACCGACGAGCAGTACTTC
CDR3: CASSKVTRDTTDEQYF

V: TRBV29-1
J: TRBJ1-1
D: -
size: few
DNA: TGCAGCGTCGGAGACACTGAAGCTTTCTTT
CDR3: CSVGDTEAFF

V: TRBV30
J: TRBJ2-7
D: TRBD2
size: few
DNA: TGTGCCTGGAGTGTACTCAGGCTAGCGGGAGGGCCAGGCTACGAGCAGTACTTC
CDR3: CAWSVLRLAGGPGYEQYF

V: TRBV2
J: TRBJ2-6
D: TRBD1
size: -
DNA: TGTGCCAGCAGGGCCGGGACAGGGGGCTCTGGGGCCAACGTCCTGACTTTC
CDR3: CASRAGTGGSGANVLTF

V: TRBV6-1
J: TRBJ2-3
D: -
size: few
DNA: TGTGCCAGCAGTGAAGCGCCACACACAGATACGCAGTATTTT
CDR3: CASSEAPHTDTQYF